This T cell receptor beta chain appears in the sequencing data of a study of shared clonotypes between healthy human individuals. Method: immunoSEQ multiplex PCR; TCRdb's copy keeps in-frame clones and lacks some. The sample lists hundreds of thousands of clones; under 80% were seen once. Sequencing was done on a sample of memory CD4+ T cells sorted from blood. Documented subset: CD45RA-negative fraction. The clonotype comes from a woman in her 30s in good health.

The CDR3 is CASSPPSQGMNEKLFF. Here the CDR3 DNA reads TGCGCCAGCAGCCCTCCCTCGCAGGGTATGAATGAAAAACTGTTTTTT. V is TRBV4-1 and J is TRBJ1-4; D perhaps matches TRBD1 (5 bases). The germline CDR1 and CDR2 sequences are MGHRA and YSYEKL. This CDR3 contains 16 residues. Between the trimmed V and J ends, which lost 4 bases and 5 bases, there was a span of 17 bases.